This T cell receptor (beta chain) stems from a study of beta chain features in type 1 diabetes. Every bit of the isolated RNA underwent reverse transcription, so sequencing read expressed TCRB transcripts. This table comes from immunoSEQ multiplex PCR, and its TCRdb copy is limited to in-frame clones, with some not included. The table includes some 700,000 clones, around 15% detected once. The study, taken as a whole, reports: TCRB CDR3 length was moderately but significantly reduced in all four CD4+ subsets of Type 1 diabetes patients. For type 1 diabetes patients, VDJ junctions showed fewer insertions and more deletions.

As to this clone: Antigen: not known.

Per the germline V gene, CDR1 is MNHEY and CDR2 is SMNVEV (reference sequence). The CDR3 contains 14 residues. Deletions cut 4 bases from V and 0 bases from J, with 10 bases between. Sequencing used naive CD4+ T cells from blood. The chain employs TRBV27 and TRBJ2-7; D not certain. The source of this sequence is a man younger than 35 with type 1 diabetes. As DNA, the CDR3 is TGTGCCAGCAGTTCTCGCGAGCTCTCCTACGAGCAGTACTTC. It encodes CASSSRELSYEQYF.